The source of this T cell receptor beta chain is a study of blood T cells in healthy people across ages. V was shortened by 5 bases and J by 2 bases, with 16 bases between the two germline ends. This CDR3 has 15 residues. Germline V gene sequence: CDR1 SEHNR, CDR2 FQNEAQ (reference sequence). Per sample, extraction of total RNA gave at least 5.5 micrograms in every case. Study-level results: Considered underestimates were the diversity estimates obtained from one million T cells.

The table lists this clonotype with many counts. Its target is unknown. Alongside a J-beta primer mix, a sample-barcoded 5' primer served in a second PCR lasting about 7 to 12 cycles. The template-switch adaptor was a 5' adaptor with 12 random nucleotides. It tagged each cDNA molecule. TCRdb passed the 5' RACE reads through MiXCR, listing each CDR3 protein once. The data show around 1,500,000 distinct CDR3 sequences, 28% seen once. The J gene is TRBJ2-7, the V gene TRBV7-9, with a weak D call TRBD1 (6 bases). What was sequenced was blood. This receptor was identified in a woman aged 25-40 years in good health. The CDR3 DNA is TGTGCCAGCAGCCTCTTTCTACAGGGAACCTACGAGCAGTACTTC. Translated: CASSLFLQGTYEQYF.